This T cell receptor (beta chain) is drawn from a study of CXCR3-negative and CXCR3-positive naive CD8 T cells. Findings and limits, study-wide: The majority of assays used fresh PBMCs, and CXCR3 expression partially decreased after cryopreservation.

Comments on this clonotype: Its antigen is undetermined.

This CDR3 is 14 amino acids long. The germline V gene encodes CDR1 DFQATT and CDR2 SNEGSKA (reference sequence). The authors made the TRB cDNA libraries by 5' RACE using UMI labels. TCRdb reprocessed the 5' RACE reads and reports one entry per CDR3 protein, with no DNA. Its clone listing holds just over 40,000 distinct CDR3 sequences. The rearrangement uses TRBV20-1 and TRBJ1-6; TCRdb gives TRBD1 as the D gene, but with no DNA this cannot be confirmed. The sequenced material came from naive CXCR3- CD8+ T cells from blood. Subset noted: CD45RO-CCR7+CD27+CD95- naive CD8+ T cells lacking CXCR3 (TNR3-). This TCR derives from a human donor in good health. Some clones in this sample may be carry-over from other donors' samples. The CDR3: CSARQAGDSSPLHF.